This is a list of T cell receptor beta chains from one sample in a study of vaccination effects on CD4 cells after COVID-19. The antigens these receptors bind are not known. The assay was immunoSEQ multiplex PCR, and TCRdb's table has in-frame clones only and misses some. The table has about 28,000 clones, roughly 80% seen once; the top ten hold about a tenth. This specimen was CD4+ T cells from PBMCs cultured with HCoV-NL63 spike peptides, taken after COVID-19 vaccination. The source is a human donor who received a COVID-19 vaccine. CDR3s include the opening cysteine and the closing phenylalanine or tryptophan. D genes are given only for firm matches. Expanded clones get a size class; other rows say once, few or many, or leave the size out.

TRBJ1-1 . . TRBV30 CAWRDSSNTEAFF TGTGCCTGGAGGGACAGCTCGAACACTGAAGCTTTCTTT
TRBJ1-3 . few TRBV5-4 CASSLGGQTGNTIYF TGTGCCAGCAGCTTGGGCGGTCAGACTGGAAACACCATATATTTT
TRBJ2-1 TRBD2 . TRBV7-9 CASSTGLAGGNEQFF TGTGCCAGCAGCACTGGACTAGCGGGAGGGAATGAGCAGTTCTTC
TRBJ1-6 . . TRBV19 CASSTTGTHNSPLHF TGTGCCAGTAGTACCACCGGGACCCATAATTCACCCCTCCACTTT
TRBJ1-5 . few TRBV5-4 CASSLDGIVGNQPQHF TGTGCCAGCAGCTTGGACGGGATCGTTGGCAATCAGCCCCAGCATTTT
TRBJ1-2 TRBD1 once TRBV24-1 CATSDPGTGNGGYTF TGTGCCACCAGTGATCCCGGGACAGGAAACGGCGGCTACACCTTC
TRBJ1-2 . . TRBV29-1 CSVESWRGYTF TGCAGCGTCGAAAGTTGGCGGGGCTACACCTTC
TRBJ2-1 . few TRBV10-1 CASSESLGAYNEQFF TGCGCCAGCAGTGAGAGTCTGGGCGCGTACAATGAGCAGTTCTTC
TRBJ2-7 TRBD1 . TRBV2 CASSGVGTDFYEQYF TGTGCCAGCAGTGGGGTCGGGACAGACTTCTACGAGCAGTACTTC
TRBJ2-7 . . TRBV4-1 CASSQEAREQYF TGCGCCAGCAGCCAAGAGGCGAGGGAGCAGTACTTC
TRBJ2-3 TRBD2 . TRBV5-1 CASSLPSGRASDTQYF TGCGCCAGCAGCTTGCCTAGCGGGAGGGCTTCTGATACGCAGTATTTT
TRBJ2-2 . . TRBV7-9 CASSLEALNTGELFF TGTGCCAGCAGCTTAGAGGCCTTGAACACCGGGGAGCTGTTTTTT
TRBJ2-5 . . TRBV5-1 CASSLLGGREETQYF TGCGCCAGCAGCCTCCTGGGGGGGCGCGAGGAGACCCAGTACTTC
TRBJ1-5 . . TRBV7-2 CASSSGQTNQPQHF TGTGCCAGCAGCTCCGGACAGACCAATCAGCCCCAGCATTTT
TRBJ1-5 . . TRBV7-9 CASSLGYSNQPQHF TGTGCCAGCAGCTTAGGTTATAGCAATCAGCCCCAGCATTTT
TRBJ2-3 . . TRBV11-2 CASSLVGSSTDTQYF TGTGCCAGCAGCTTAGTTGGGTCAAGCACAGATACGCAGTATTTT
TRBJ1-1 . . TRBV5-1 CASSLDRTDEAFF TGCGCCAGCAGCTTGGATCGGACGGACGAAGCTTTCTTT
TRBJ2-7 . . TRBV4-1 CASRRGAGASYEQYF TGCGCCAGCAGGCGGGGCGCCGGGGCCTCCTACGAGCAGTACTTC
TRBJ2-3 . . TRBV10-3 CAISESQGSADTQYF TGTGCCATCAGTGAGTCGCAGGGAAGCGCAGATACGCAGTATTTT
TRBJ1-4 . . TRBV18 CASSPRVGEPKLFF TGTGCCAGCTCACCAAGAGTAGGGGAGCCAAAACTGTTTTTT
TRBJ2-7 TRBD2 . TRBV6-5 CASSYSGREGAYEQYF TGTGCCAGCAGTTACTCAGGGCGGGAGGGTGCTTACGAGCAGTACTTC
TRBJ1-2 . . TRBV30 CAWKREGRKATF TGTGCCTGGAAGCGGGAGGGGCGGAAGGCCACCTTC
TRBJ2-1 . once TRBV6-5 CASTKGLSSYNEQFF TGTGCCAGTACGAAGGGACTCAGCTCCTACAATGAGCAGTTCTTC
TRBJ2-3 . few TRBV19 CASSIAGTDTQYF TGTGCCAGTAGTATAGCGGGGACCGATACGCAGTATTTT
TRBJ2-3 TRBD2 . TRBV6-1 CASSEGLAGGLDTQYF TGTGCCAGCAGTGAAGGACTAGCGGGAGGTTTAGATACGCAGTATTTT
TRBJ2-3 TRBD2 . TRBV11-3 CASSRGLGSTDTQYF TGTGCCAGCAGCAGGGGACTAGGCTCCACAGATACGCAGTATTTT
TRBJ2-2 . . TRBV5-1 CASSLGDGELFF TGCGCCAGCAGCTTGGGTGACGGGGAGCTGTTTTTT
TRBJ1-5 . . TRBV5-4 CASSLGGEVNQPQHF TGTGCCAGCAGCTTGGGAGGTGAGGTCAATCAGCCCCAGCATTTT
TRBJ2-7 . . TRBV18 CASSPGVPYEQYF TGTGCCAGCTCACCCGGGGTCCCCTACGAGCAGTACTTC
TRBJ1-1 TRBD1 . TRBV24-1 CATSDLHGTGGAFF TGTGCCACCAGTGATTTGCATGGAACAGGGGGGGCTTTCTTT
TRBJ2-4 TRBD2 . TRBV3-1/TRBV3-2 CASSQDNRLAGGLYF TGTGCCAGCAGCCAAGATAATCGCCTAGCGGGAGGATTGTACTTC
TRBJ1-5 . . TRBV27 CASRPWSLQDRYQPQHF TGTGCCAGCCGTCCCTGGAGCCTCCAAGACAGATATCAGCCCCAGCATTTT
TRBJ2-1 . once TRBV5-1 CASSLVDNNNEQFF TGCGCCAGCAGCCTGGTGGACAATAACAATGAGCAGTTCTTC
TRBJ1-2 . . TRBV14 CASSSHRRGYTF TGTGCCAGCAGCTCCCACAGGCGCGGCTACACCTTC
TRBJ1-6 . . TRBV5-6 CASSLGGIDSPLHF TGTGCCAGCAGCTTGGGCGGAATAGATTCACCCCTCCACTTT
TRBJ1-5 TRBD1 . TRBV25-1 CASRPGTGDTGPQHF TGTGCCAGCAGACCCGGGACAGGGGACACGGGGCCCCAGCATTTT
TRBJ2-7 . . TRBV2 CASSEGRGWYEQYF TGTGCCAGCAGTGAAGGAAGAGGGTGGTACGAGCAGTACTTC
TRBJ2-2 . . TRBV13 CASSRTGNTGELFF TGTGCCAGCAGCCGGACGGGCAACACCGGGGAGCTGTTTTTT
TRBJ2-7 . . TRBV7-2 CASSPHGNFIYEQYF TGTGCCAGCAGCCCCCACGGCAATTTTATCTACGAGCAGTACTTC
TRBJ1-4 . . TRBV7-9 CASSLAVGREKLFF TGTGCCAGCAGCTTAGCCGTAGGGAGGGAAAAACTGTTTTTT
TRBJ1-4 TRBD1 . TRBV28 CASTRQGNEKLFF TGTGCCAGCACCCGACAGGGGAATGAAAAACTGTTTTTT
TRBJ2-7 . few TRBV7-9 CASSRSGESKVNEQYF TGTGCCAGCAGCCGCTCTGGGGAAAGTAAGGTAAACGAGCAGTACTTC
TRBJ1-1 . . TRBV3-1/TRBV3-2 CASSQVGGKGTEAFF TGTGCCAGCAGCCAAGTAGGAGGGAAAGGAACTGAAGCTTTCTTT
TRBJ1-2 . . TRBV6-5 CASSYRGRLAGYTF TGTGCCAGCAGTTACCGGGGACGGTTAGCTGGCTACACCTTC
TRBJ2-7 . . TRBV21-1 CASRSPWTGKGLYEQYF TGTGCCAGCAGATCACCCTGGACAGGGAAGGGGCTTTACGAGCAGTACTTC
TRBJ1-1 TRBD1 . TRBV7-2 CASSLGPGQGEIEAFF TGTGCCAGCAGCTTAGGCCCGGGACAGGGCGAAATTGAAGCTTTCTTT
TRBJ2-2 . few TRBV3-1/TRBV3-2 CASSQASGLTGELFF TGTGCCAGCAGCCAAGCGAGCGGACTCACCGGGGAGCTGTTTTTT
TRBJ2-5 . . TRBV11-2 CASSQTRLAETQYF TGTGCCAGCAGCCAGACTAGACTCGCAGAGACCCAGTACTTC
TRBJ1-1 . . TRBV19 CASSITVMNTEAFF TGTGCCAGCAGTATCACAGTAATGAACACTGAAGCTTTCTTT
TRBJ2-2 . . TRBV2 CASSDQTNTGELFF TGTGCCAGCAGTGACCAGACGAACACCGGGGAGCTGTTTTTT
TRBJ2-2 TRBD1 . TRBV11-3 CASSTGDTGELFF TGTGCCAGCAGCACAGGGGACACCGGGGAGCTGTTTTTT
TRBJ1-2 . . TRBV7-9 CASSRSGRESSNYGYTF TGTGCCAGCAGCCGTTCGGGCAGGGAATCTTCTAACTATGGCTACACCTTC
TRBJ1-5 . . TRBV2 CASRPTTVSNQPQHF TGTGCCAGCAGGCCTACGACAGTTAGCAATCAGCCCCAGCATTTT
TRBJ2-5 . . TRBV2 CASSEALGRAWGQETQYF TGTGCCAGCAGTGAAGCGCTGGGGCGGGCCTGGGGCCAAGAGACCCAGTACTTC